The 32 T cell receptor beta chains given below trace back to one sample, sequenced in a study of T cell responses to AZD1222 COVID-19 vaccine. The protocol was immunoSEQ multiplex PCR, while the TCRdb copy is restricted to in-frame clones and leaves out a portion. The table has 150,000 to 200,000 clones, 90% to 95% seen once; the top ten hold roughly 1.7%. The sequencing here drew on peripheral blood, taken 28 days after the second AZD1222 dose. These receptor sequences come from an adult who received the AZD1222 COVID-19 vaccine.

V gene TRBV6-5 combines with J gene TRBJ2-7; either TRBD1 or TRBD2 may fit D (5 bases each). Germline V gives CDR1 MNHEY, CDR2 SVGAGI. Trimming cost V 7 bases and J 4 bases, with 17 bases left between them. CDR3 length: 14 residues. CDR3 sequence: CASNRDGGGYEQYF. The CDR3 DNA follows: TGTGCCAGCAATAGGGACGGAGGCGGATACGAGCAGTACTTC.

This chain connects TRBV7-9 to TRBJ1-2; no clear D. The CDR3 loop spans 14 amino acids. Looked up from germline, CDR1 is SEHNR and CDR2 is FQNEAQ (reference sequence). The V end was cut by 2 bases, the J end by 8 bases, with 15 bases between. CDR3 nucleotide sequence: TGTGCCAGCAGCTTAAGAGCTGACCCTGGCGGCTACACCTTC. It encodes CASSLRADPGGYTF.

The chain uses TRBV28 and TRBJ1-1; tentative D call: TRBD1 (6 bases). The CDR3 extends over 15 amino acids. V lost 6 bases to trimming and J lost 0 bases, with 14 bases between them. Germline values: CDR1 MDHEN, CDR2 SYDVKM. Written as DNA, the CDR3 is TGTGCCAGCAGCCCAAGGGGGGGCCTGAACACTGAAGCTTTCTTT. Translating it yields CASSPRGGLNTEAFF. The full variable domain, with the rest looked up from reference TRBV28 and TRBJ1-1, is DVKVTQSSRYLVKRTGEKVFLECVQDMDHENMFWYRQDPGLGLRLIYFSYDVKMKEKGDIPEGYSVSREKKERFSLILESASTNQTSMYLCASSPRGGLNTEAFFGQGTRLTVV.

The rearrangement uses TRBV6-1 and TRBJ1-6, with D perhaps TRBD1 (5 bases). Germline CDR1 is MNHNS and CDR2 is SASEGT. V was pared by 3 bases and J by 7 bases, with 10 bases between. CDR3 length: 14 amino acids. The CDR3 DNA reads TGTGCCAGCAGTGAGGGACCGAGAAATTCACCCCTCCACTTT. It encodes CASSEGPRNSPLHF.

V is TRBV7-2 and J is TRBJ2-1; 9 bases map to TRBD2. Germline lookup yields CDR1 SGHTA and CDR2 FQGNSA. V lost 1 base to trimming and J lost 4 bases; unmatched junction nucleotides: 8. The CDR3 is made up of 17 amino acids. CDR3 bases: TGTGCCAGCAGCTTAGTAGGGGCAGCGGGGGGATACAATGAGCAGTTCTTC. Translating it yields CASSLVGAAGGYNEQFF.

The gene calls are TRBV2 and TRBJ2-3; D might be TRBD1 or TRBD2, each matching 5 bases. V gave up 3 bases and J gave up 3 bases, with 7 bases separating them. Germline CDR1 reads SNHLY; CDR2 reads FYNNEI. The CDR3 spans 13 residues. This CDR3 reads CASSDRETDTQYF. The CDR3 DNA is TGTGCCAGCAGTGACAGGGAGACAGATACGCAGTATTTT. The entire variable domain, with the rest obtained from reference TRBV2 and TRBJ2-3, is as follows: EPEVTQTPSHQVTQMGQEVILRCVPISNHLYFYWYRQILGQKVEFLVSFYNNEISEKSEIFDDQFSVERPDGSNFTLKIRSTKLEDSAMYFCASSDRETDTQYFGPGTRLTVL.

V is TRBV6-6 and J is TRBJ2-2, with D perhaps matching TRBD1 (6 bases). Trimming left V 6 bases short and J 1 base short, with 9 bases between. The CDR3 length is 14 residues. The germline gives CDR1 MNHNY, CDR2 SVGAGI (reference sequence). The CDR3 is CASRMGQNTGELFF. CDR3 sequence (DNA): TGTGCCAGCAGAATGGGACAGAACACCGGGGAGCTGTTTTTT.

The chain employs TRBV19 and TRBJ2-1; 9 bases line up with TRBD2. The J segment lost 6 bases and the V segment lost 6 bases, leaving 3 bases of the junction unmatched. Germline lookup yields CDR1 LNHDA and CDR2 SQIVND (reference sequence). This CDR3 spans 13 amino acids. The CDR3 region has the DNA TGTGCCAGTAGGAGCGGGGGGCTCAATGAGCAGTTCTTC. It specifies CASRSGGLNEQFF.

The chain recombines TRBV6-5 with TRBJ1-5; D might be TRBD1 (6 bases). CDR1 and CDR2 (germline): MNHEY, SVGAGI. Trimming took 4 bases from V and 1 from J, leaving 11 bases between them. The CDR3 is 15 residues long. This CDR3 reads CASSFSGASNQPQHF. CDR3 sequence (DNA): TGTGCCAGCAGTTTTTCGGGGGCAAGCAATCAGCCCCAGCATTTT.

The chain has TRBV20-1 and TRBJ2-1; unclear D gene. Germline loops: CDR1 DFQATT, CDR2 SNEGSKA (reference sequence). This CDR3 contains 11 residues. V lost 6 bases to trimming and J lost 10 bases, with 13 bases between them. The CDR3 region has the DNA TGCAGTGCCGACCGTATTGGGGAGCAGTTCTTC. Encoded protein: CSADRIGEQFF.

The CDR3 spells CASSPGGGQVPPQHF. As DNA, the CDR3 is TGTGCCAGTAGTCCAGGGGGGGGACAGGTTCCTCCCCAGCATTTT. The chain uses TRBV19 and TRBJ1-5; 8 nucleotides align to TRBD1. The ends lost 5 bases at V and 10 bases at J; junction bases unmatched: 13. Germline V gene lookup returns CDR1 LNHDA and CDR2 SQIVND (reference sequence). The CDR3 contains 15 residues.

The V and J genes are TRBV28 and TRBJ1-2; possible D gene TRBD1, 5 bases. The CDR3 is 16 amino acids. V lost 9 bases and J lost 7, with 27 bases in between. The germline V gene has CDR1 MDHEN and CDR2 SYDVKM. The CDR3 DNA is TGTGCCAGGGGGACCCCTCCCAGGGTTTCAGTCCCTGGCTACACCTTC. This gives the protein CARGTPPRVSVPGYTF.

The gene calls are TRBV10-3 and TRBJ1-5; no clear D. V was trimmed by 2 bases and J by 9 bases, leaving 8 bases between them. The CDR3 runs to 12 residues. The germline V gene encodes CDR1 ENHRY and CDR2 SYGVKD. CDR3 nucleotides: TGTGCCATCAGTGAGGGGATTGGGCCCCAGCATTTT. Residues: CAISEGIGPQHF.

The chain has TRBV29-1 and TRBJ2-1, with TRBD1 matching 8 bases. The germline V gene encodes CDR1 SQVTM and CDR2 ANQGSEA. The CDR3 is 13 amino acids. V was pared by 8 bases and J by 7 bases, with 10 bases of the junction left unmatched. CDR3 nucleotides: TGCAGCCAGCGGCAGGGGGCGTTTAATGAGCAGTTCTTC. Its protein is CSQRQGAFNEQFF.

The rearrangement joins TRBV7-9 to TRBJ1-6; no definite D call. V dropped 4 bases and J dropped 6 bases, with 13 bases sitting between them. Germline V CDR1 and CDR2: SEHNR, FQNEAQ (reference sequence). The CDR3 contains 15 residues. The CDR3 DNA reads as TGTGCCAGCAGCTCACCAGACCTACCTAATTCACCCCTCCACTTT. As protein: CASSSPDLPNSPLHF.

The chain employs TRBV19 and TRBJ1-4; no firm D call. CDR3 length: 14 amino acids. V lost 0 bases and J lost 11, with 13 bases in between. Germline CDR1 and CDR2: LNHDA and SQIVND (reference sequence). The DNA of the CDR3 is TGTGCCAGTAGTATAGACTCACAGAAAGGGAAACTGTTTTTT. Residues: CASSIDSQKGKLFF.

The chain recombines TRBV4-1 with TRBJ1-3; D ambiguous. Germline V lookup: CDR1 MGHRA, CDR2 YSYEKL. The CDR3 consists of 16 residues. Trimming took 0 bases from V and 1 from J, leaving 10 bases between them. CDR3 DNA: TGCGCCAGCAGCCAAGATTACGGGGTTTCTGGAAACACCATATATTTT. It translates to CASSQDYGVSGNTIYF.

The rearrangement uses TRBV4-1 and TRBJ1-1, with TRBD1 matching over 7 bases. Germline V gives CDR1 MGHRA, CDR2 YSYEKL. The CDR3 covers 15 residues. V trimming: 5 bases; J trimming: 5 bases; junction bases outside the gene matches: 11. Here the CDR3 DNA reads TGCGCCAGCAGCAATACAGGGGACTGGTCGACTGAAGCTTTCTTT. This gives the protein CASSNTGDWSTEAFF.

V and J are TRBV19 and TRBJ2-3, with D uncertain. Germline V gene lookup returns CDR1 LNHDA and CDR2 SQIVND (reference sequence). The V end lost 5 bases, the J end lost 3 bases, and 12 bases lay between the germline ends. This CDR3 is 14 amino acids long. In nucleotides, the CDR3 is TGTGCCAGTAGTCTGACCCCCCGTACAGATACGCAGTATTTT. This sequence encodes CASSLTPRTDTQYF. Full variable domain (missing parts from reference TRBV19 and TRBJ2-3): DGGITQSPKYLFRKEGQNVTLSCEQNLNHDAMYWYRQDPGQGLRLIYYSQIVNDFQKGDIAEGYSVSREKKESFPLTVTSAQKNPTAFYLCASSLTPRTDTQYFGPGTRLTVL.

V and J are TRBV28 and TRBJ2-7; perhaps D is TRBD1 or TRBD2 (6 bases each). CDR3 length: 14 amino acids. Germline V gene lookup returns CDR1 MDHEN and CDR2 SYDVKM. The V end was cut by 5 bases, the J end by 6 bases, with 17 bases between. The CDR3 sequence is CASSDQYGGREQYF. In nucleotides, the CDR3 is TGTGCCAGCAGTGACCAGTATGGGGGGCGCGAGCAGTACTTC.

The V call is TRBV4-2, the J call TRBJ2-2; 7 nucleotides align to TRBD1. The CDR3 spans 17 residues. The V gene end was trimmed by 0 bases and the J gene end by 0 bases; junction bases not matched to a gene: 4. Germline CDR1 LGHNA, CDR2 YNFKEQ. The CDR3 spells CASSQDRGTANTGELFF. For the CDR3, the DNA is TGTGCCAGCAGCCAAGATAGAGGGACAGCGAACACCGGGGAGCTGTTTTTT.

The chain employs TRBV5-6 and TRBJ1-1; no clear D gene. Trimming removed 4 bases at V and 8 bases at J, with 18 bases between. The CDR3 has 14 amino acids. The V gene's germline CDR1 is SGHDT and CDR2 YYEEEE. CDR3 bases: TGTGCCAGCAGCATAGATGGTTGGAGGCGAGAAGCTTTCTTT. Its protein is CASSIDGWRREAFF. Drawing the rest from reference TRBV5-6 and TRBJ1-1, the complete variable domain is DAGVTQSPTHLIKTRGQQVTLRCSPKSGHDTVSWYQQALGQGPQFIFQYYEEEERQRGNFPDRFSGHQFPNYSSELNVNALLLGDSALYLCASSIDGWRREAFFGQGTRLTVV.

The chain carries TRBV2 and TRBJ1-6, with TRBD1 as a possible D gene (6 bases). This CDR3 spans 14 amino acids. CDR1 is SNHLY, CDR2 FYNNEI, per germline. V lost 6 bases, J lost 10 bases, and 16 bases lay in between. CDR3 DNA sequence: TGTGCCAGCAGGGAAAAGGGGGTCTACTCACCCCTCCACTTT. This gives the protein CASREKGVYSPLHF.

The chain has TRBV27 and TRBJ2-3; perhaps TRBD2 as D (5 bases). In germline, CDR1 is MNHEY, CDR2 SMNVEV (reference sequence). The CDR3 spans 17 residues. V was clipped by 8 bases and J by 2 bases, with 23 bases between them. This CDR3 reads CASLLSWSSGYTDTQYF. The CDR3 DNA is TGTGCCAGCTTACTAAGTTGGTCGAGCGGCTACACAGATACGCAGTATTTT.

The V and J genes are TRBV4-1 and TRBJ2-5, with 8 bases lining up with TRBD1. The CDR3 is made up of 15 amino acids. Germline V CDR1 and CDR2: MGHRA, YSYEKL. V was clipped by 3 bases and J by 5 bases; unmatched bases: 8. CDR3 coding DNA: TGCGCCAGCAGCCATAGGACAGGGCCAGGGGAGACCCAGTACTTC. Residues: CASSHRTGPGETQYF.

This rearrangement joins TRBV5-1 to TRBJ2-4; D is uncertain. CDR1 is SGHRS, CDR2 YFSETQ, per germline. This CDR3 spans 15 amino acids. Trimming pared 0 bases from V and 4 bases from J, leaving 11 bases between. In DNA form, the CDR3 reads TGCGCCAGCAGCTTGGAGGGCCCGGTGAAAAACATTCAGTACTTC. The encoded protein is CASSLEGPVKNIQYF.

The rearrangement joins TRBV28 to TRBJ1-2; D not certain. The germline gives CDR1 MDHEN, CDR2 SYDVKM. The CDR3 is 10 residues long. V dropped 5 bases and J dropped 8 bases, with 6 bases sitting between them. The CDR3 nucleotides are TGTGCCAGCAGTGGGCCAGGCTACACCTTC. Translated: CASSGPGYTF.

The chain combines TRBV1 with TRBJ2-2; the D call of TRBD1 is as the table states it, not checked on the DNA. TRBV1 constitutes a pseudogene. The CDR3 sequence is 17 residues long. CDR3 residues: CTSSQADRPGYTGELFF. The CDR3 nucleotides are TGCACCAGCAGCCAAGCAGACAGGCCCGGCTACACCGGGGAGCTGTTTTTT.

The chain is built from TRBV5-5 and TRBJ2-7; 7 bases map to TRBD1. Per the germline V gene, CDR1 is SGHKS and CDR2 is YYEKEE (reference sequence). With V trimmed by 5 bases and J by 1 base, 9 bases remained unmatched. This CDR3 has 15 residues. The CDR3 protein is CASSPGTEGSYEQYF. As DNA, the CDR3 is TGTGCCAGCAGTCCCGGGACAGAAGGTTCCTACGAGCAGTACTTC.

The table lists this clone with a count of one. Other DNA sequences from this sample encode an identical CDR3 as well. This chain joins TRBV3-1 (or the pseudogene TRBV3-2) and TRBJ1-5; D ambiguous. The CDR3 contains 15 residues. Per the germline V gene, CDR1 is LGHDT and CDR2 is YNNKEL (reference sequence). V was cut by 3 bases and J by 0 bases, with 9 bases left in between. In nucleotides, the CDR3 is TGTGCCAGCAGCCAGGGGAGAGGTAGCAATCAGCCCCAGCATTTT. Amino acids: CASSQGRGSNQPQHF.

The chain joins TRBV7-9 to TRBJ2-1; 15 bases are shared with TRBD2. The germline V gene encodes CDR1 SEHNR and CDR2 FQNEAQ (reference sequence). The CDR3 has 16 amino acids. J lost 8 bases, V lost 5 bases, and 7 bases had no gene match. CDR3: CASSQGLAGGSHEQFF. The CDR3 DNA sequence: TGTGCCAGCAGCCAGGGACTAGCGGGGGGTAGTCATGAGCAGTTCTTC.

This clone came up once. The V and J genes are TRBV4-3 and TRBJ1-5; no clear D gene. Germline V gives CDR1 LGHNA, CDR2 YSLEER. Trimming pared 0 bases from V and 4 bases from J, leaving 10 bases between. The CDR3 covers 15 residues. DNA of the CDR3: TGCGCCAGCAGCCAAGATAAAGTTGCGAATCAGCCCCAGCATTTT. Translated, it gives CASSQDKVANQPQHF.